This TCR beta chain was sequenced for a study of blood T cell repertoires in COVID-19 (dated by TCRdb to 2020 to 2021). Turning to the overall study: The collaborator samples originated in the United States, Italy and Spain and spanned the acute and convalescent phases of COVID-19. The material from the prospective study consisted of cDNA or gDNA derived from T cells, B-cell-depleted T cells, or PBMCs. The dataset comprised deeply sampled blood TCRbeta repertoires from subjects exposed to, actively infected with, or recovered from COVID-19. The repertoires were released in a freely available public database meant as a resource for research on the immune response to SARS-CoV-2. The samples were drawn from the first 160 participants of the ongoing ImmuneRACE study and from roughly 1,300 subjects provided by 6 global collaborators. Sample metadata almost always included a de-identified subject ID, COVID-19 status, age in years and sex. HLA class I and class II types, where available, came from metadata supplied by the sample provider rather than from assay-based typing.

Paper-wide results and their limitations: How much clinical and demographic metadata was included differed by source and by participant, and the metadata was provided uncurated.

This clone was observed once. Which antigen it targets is not known. One base away there is no much larger clone; base qualities are not given. The germline ends are 12 bases apart after V is trimmed by 1 base and J by 2 bases. The CDR3 runs 15 residues from the cysteine to the phenylalanine. Left in the record is the CDR3 DNA by itself, 45 bases read in frame from the first base. The germline V gene yields MGHRA for CDR1 and YSYEKL for CDR2. Participants in the prospective study were enrolled through a virtual design, were aged about 18 to 100 years, and lived in about 25 United States geographic areas. To assign participants to cohorts, the prospective study relied on clinical history that participants themselves reported in a screening survey and a study questionnaire. Exposed participants had been in contact, within 2 weeks of entering the study, with a person who had a PCR-confirmed or clinician-diagnosed case of COVID-19. Each participant in the prospective study had whole blood, serum and a nasopharyngeal or oropharyngeal swab collected by mobile phlebotomists. Over a roughly 2-month period, participants in the prospective study had the option of providing additional blood draws and questionnaires. Before DNA extraction, blood samples from the prospective study were shipped at room temperature or frozen.

The immunoSEQ Assay, a bias-controlled multiplex PCR, was used to amplify TCRbeta CDR3 regions from genomic DNA. The paper's data handling went like this. Nucleated cell counts per sample were estimated from amplification of reference gene primers within the assay. To quantify the absolute abundance of each unique TCRbeta CDR3 rearrangement, sequence reads were collapsed and filtered. For each sample, productive Simpson clonality was calculated as the square root of Simpson's diversity index over productive rearrangements. As stored in TCRdb, this immuneACCESS dataset retains in-frame rearrangements with V and J assigned. A fraction of the clones does not appear; measured against another copy, unresolved V genes explain less than half of the discrepancy, and the remainder lacks a known reason. V and J calls and clone size follow that table, whereas D and trimming were derived from the DNA. The sample has 250,000 or so clones on record, around 90% of them singletons. Around 3.8% of the sample is in the top ten clones.

The receptor comes from a woman aged 25 to 39 who had been exposed to COVID-19. The sequencing sample was made of PBMCs or T cells enriched from blood (not recorded which). The V and J genes are TRBV4-1 and TRBJ2-7; the D gene is perhaps TRBD1, on 6 matching bases. The CDR3 loop reads CASSQALRGTYEQYF. Here is the DNA: TGCGCCAGCAGCCAAGCTTTGAGGGGGACCTACGAGCAGTACTTC.